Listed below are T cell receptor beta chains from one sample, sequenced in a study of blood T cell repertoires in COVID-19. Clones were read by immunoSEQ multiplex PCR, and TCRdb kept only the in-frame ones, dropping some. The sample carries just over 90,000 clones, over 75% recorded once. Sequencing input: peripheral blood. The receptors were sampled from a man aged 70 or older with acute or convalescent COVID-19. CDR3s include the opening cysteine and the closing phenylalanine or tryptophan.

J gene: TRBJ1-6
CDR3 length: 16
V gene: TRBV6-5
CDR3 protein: CASSSRDRGRNSPLHF

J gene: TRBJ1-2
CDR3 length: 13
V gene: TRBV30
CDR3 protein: CAWRGGVYDGYTF

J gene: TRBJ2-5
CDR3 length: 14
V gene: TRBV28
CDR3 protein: CASSLSGGWETQYF

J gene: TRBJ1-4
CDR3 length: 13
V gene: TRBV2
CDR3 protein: CASLVTGNEKLFF

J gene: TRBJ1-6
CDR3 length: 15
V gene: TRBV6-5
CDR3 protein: CASRGSSSYNSPLHF

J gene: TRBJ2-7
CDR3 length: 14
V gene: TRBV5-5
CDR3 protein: CASSFRGGTYEQYF

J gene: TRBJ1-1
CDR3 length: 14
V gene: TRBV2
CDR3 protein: CASSEAVWAAEAFF

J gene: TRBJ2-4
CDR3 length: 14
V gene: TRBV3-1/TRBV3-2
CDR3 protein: CASSPDYPGNIQYF

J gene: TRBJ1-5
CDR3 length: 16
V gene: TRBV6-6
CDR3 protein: CASSYSGREGSQPQHF

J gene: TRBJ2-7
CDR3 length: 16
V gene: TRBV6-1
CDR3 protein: CASSELGTVSSYEQYF

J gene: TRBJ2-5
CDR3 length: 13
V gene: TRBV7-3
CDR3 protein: CASSFGQVETQYF

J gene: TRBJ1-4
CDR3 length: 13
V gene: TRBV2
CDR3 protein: CASIRGTNEKLFF

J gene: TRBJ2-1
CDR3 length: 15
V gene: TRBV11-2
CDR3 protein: CASSLAQGTYNEQFF

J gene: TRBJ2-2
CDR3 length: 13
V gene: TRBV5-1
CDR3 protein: CASSFPGTGELFF

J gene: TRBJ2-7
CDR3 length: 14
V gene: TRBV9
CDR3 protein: CASSPSGTGAEQYF

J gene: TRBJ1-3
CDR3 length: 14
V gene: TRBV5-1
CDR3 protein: CASSPDRAGNTIYF

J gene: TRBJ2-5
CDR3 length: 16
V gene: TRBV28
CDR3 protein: CASRKSTVLYQETQYF

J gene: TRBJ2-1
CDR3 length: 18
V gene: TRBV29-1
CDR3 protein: CSVLTSGTPQGSYNEQFF

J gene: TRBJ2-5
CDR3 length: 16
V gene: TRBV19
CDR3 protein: CASSILLGTSQETQYF

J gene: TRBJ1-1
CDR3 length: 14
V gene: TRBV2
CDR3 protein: CASSEMGTGTEAFF

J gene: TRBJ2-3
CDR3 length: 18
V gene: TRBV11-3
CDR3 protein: CASSQGGLAGGRTDTQYF

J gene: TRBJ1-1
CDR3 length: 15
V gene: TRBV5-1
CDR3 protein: CASSLEPGKNTEAFF

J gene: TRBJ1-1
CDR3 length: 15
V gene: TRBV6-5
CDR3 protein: CASPRQGIVNTEAFF

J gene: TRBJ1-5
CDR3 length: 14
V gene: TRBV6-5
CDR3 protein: CASSYTETGQPQHF

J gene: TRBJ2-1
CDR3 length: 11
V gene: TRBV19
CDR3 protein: CASTQYNEQFF

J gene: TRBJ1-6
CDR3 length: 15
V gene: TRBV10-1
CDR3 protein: CASNPRRAYNSPLHF

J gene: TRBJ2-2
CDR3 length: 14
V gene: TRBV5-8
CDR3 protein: CASSGSRKTGELFF

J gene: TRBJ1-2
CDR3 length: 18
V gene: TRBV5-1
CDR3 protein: CASSLGLGTATSNYGYTF

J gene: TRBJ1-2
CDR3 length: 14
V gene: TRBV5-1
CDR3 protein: CASSLHTGEDGYTF

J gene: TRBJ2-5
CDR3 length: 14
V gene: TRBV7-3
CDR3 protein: CASSRSTSGETQYF

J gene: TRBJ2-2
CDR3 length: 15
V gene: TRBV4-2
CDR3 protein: CASSHIAGDTGELFF

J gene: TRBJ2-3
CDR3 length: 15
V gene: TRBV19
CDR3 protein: CASEGRVLGTDTQYF

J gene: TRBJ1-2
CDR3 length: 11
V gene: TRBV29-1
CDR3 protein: CSVESLYGYTF

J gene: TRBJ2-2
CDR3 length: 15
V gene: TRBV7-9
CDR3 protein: CASSFWTGRTGELFF

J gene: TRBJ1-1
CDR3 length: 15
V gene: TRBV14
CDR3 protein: CASSQDIPGNTEAFF

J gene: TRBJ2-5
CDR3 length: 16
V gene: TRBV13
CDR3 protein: CASSGGTSAYQETQYF

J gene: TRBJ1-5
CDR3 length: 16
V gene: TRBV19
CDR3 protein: CASSDRGQGGNQPQHF

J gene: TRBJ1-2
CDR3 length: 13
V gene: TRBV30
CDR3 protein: CAWTQTGNYGYTF

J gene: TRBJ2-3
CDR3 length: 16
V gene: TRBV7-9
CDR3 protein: CASSLLERGATDTQYF

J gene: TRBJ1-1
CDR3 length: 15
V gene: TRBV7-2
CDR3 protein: CASTLQGARTTEAFF

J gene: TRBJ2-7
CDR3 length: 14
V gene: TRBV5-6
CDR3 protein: CASSPDSLSYEQYF

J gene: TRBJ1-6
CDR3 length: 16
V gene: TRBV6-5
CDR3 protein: CASSYQLGQGNSPLHF

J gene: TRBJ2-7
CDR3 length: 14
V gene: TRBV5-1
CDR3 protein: CASSLLAGNYEQYF

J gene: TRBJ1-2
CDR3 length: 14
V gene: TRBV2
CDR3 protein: CASRTQQGDYGYTF

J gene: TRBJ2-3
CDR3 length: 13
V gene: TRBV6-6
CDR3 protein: CASSYSAGNTQYF